The next 14 T cell receptor beta chains were all read from a single sample in a study of spatial heterogeneity in lung cancer. Study outcomes and limitations: Tumor mutation count correlated with how many alpha and beta TCRs expanded intratumorally.

TCRdb re-derived calls from the 5' RACE reads in MiXCR, one entry per CDR3 protein. The profile covers 15,000 to 20,000 distinct CDR3 sequences, with around 6.4% appearing a single time and under 13% taken by the ten largest. Which antigens these TCRs recognize remains unknown. Time point given: sample taken at primary tumor resection. The sample was lung tumor tissue, taken at surgery. The receptor source for this set is a female donor with early-stage non-small cell lung cancer.

This clonotype is medium-sized in the sample. Found in a library prepared for alpha chains, this beta chain is an off-target read, and its abundance has little meaning. The genes are TRBV5-4 and TRBJ1-3; no reliable D call. Trimming removed 7 bases from V and 7 bases from J, with 15 bases in between. The CDR3 covers 13 residues. CDR1 is SGHNT, CDR2 YYREEE, per germline (reference sequence). The DNA for the CDR3 is TGTGCCAGCGGAACTACCGAACACAACACCATATATTTT. Its translation: CASGTTEHNTIYF.

This clonotype was recorded many times. This beta chain is an unintended read in a library built for alpha chains; its size means little. The genes are TRBV3-1 and TRBJ2-1, with a possible D match to TRBD2 (5 bases). In germline, CDR1 is LGHDT, CDR2 YNNKEL (reference sequence). The CDR3 extends over 13 amino acids. Trimming took 0 bases from V and 10 from J, leaving 10 bases between them. CDR3: CASSQEIGREQFF. CDR3 nucleotide sequence: TGTGCCAGCAGCCAAGAGATTGGGAGAGAGCAGTTCTTC.

This clonotype was seen a handful of times. A read error may produce the germline difference seen at one junction end. This beta chain is a stray sequence in a library constructed for alpha chains; its clone size is not meaningful. The rearrangement links TRBV5-1 to TRBJ2-2; 7 nucleotides agree with TRBD1. The CDR3 has 14 amino acids. CDR1 and CDR2 (germline): SGHRS, YFSETQ. The CDR3: CASSEGQQTGELFF. The CDR3 DNA follows: TGCGCCAGCAGCGAGGGACAGCAGACCGGCGAGCTGTTTTTT.

By sample share, this clonotype is medium-sized (0.01 to 0.1%). Within a library made for alpha chains, this beta chain is off target, and its count is uninformative. The rearrangement joins TRBV28 to TRBJ1-5; D unresolved. V lost 6 bases and J lost 0, with 15 bases in between. Germline-derived CDR1 and CDR2 are MDHEN and SYDVKM. CDR3 length: 16 residues. In DNA, the CDR3 is TGTGCCAGCAGCCCCTCTGGCCGTGATAGCAATCAGCCCCAGCATTTT. Protein: CASSPSGRDSNQPQHF.

This clonotype was seen ten or more times. This beta chain was picked up by a library intended for alpha chains and is off target, so its count carries little meaning. The rearrangement uses TRBV7-2 and TRBJ1-5; D may be TRBD1 (6 bases). Germline values: CDR1 SGHTA, CDR2 FQGNSA. CDR3 size: 16 residues. V lost 2 bases, J lost 0 bases, and 11 bases lay in between. The CDR3 coding sequence is TGTGCCAGCAGCTTAATGGGGGCTTATAGCAATCAGCCCCAGCATTTT. Residues: CASSLMGAYSNQPQHF.

This clonotype was seen a few times. The library was designed around alpha chains, so this beta chain is a stray read whose abundance carries little weight. V gene TRBV7-3 combines with J gene TRBJ2-1; D not resolved. The CDR3 has 12 amino acids. CDR1 and CDR2 from the germline V gene are SGHTA and FQGTGA. Trimming removed 6 bases at V and 7 bases at J, with 10 bases between. CDR3 in DNA: TGTGCCAGCAGTTATAATAGGAATGAGCAGTTCTTC. This encodes CASSYNRNEQFF. The full variable domain, rest sourced from reference TRBV7-3 and TRBJ2-1, is GAGVSQTPSNKVTEKGKYVELRCDPISGHTALYWYRQSLGQGPEFLIYFQGTGAADDSGLPNDRFFAVRPEGSVSTLKIQRTERGDSAVYLCASSYNRNEQFFGPGTRLTVL.

This clonotype was seen repeatedly, ten times or more. A library made for alpha chains picked up this beta chain off target, so its size means little. V and J are TRBV7-9 and TRBJ2-5, with TRBD2 as a possible D gene (6 bases). The CDR3 covers 16 residues. Between the trimmed V and J ends, which lost 2 bases and 1 base, there was a span of 14 bases. Germline-derived CDR1 and CDR2 are SEHNR and FQNEAQ (reference sequence). CDR3: CASSLSGWAAQETQYF. The CDR3 DNA follows: TGTGCCAGCAGCTTAAGCGGGTGGGCAGCCCAAGAGACCCAGTACTTC.

This clonotype has ten or more counts. Little can be read into the size of this beta chain, an off-target read in a library designed for alpha chains. The chain couples TRBV5-1 to TRBJ2-7; D gene uncertain. V was trimmed by 0 bases and J by 3 bases, leaving 7 bases between them. The germline V gene has CDR1 SGHRS and CDR2 YFSETQ. The CDR3 runs 13 residues. In DNA, the CDR3 is TGCGCCAGCAGCTTGGCCGGCAACTACGAGCAGTACTTC. It codes for CASSLAGNYEQYF.

Remarks on this clonotype: This beta chain came through as a stray read in a library set up for alpha chains, and its size says little. The chain recombines TRBV2 with TRBJ2-1; TRBD2 might be the D (6 bases). V shed 7 bases and J shed 1 base, with 8 bases lying between them. The CDR3 has 13 residues. CDR1 is SNHLY, CDR2 FYNNEI, per germline. In DNA form, the CDR3 reads TGTGCCAGCAACCGGGAGTCCTACAATGAGCAGTTCTTC. Its translation is CASNRESYNEQFF.

There are many counts of this clonotype. This beta chain represents an off-target read in a library built for alpha chains; its size is of limited meaning. The rearrangement joins TRBV12-3 or TRBV12-4 to TRBJ1-6; 7 nucleotides agree with TRBD1. The length of the CDR3 is 17 residues. Trimming cost V 4 bases and J 0 bases; bases outside gene matches: 6. The CDR3 here is CASSWGDSSSYNSPLHF. Here the CDR3 DNA reads TGTGCCAGCAGTTGGGGGGACAGTAGCTCCTATAATTCACCCCTCCACTTT.

As for this clonotype: This beta chain appears as a stray read in a library generated for alpha chains; its size is not informative. V is TRBV7-6 and J is TRBJ2-3; 8 nucleotides align to TRBD2. The ends lost 5 bases at V and 6 bases at J; junction bases unmatched: 13. The CDR3 sequence is 16 residues long. Germline V gene sequence: CDR1 SGHVS, CDR2 FNYEAQ. DNA for the CDR3: TGTGCCAGCAGCCCCAGAGTAGCGGGGTACTTGGATACGCAGTATTTT. Amino acid sequence: CASSPRVAGYLDTQYF.

There are many counts of this clonotype. Being off target in a library aimed at alpha chains, this beta chain has a size of little meaning. V and J are TRBV3-1 and TRBJ2-7; D gene ambiguous. The germline CDR1 and CDR2 sequences are LGHDT and YNNKEL (reference sequence). CDR3 length equals 14 residues. V was clipped by 4 bases and J by 0 bases, with 10 bases between them. The CDR3 protein is CASSRASSSYEQYF. CDR3 DNA: TGTGCCAGCAGCCGAGCGTCGAGCTCCTACGAGCAGTACTTC.

This clonotype was picked up many times. In a library made to pick up alpha chains, this beta chain is a stray read with a size that means little. The V call is TRBV7-8, the J call TRBJ2-2, with unresolved D. This CDR3 has 13 amino acids. With 1 base removed from V and 6 bases from J, the gap between germline ends came to 6 bases. Per germline, CDR1 SGHVS and CDR2 FQNEAQ. For the CDR3, the DNA is TGTGCCAGCAGCTTAGTGCAGGCCGGGGAGCTGTTTTTT. The encoded protein is CASSLVQAGELFF. The entire variable domain, with the rest obtained from reference TRBV7-8 and TRBJ2-2, is as follows: GAGVSQSPRYKVAKRGQDVALRCDPISGHVSLFWYQQALGQGPEFLTYFQNEAQLDKSGLPSDRFFAERPEGSVSTLKIQRTQQEDSAVYLCASSLVQAGELFFGEGSRLTVL.

This clonotype was recorded at least ten times. This beta chain appears as a stray read in a library generated for alpha chains; its size is not informative. The gene calls are TRBV7-8 and TRBJ2-2, with D unresolved. Germline CDR1 reads SGHVS; CDR2 reads FQNEAQ. The CDR3 consists of 19 residues. The germline V and J ends were trimmed by 1 base and 0 bases, with 18 bases remaining between them. The CDR3 here is CASSLEMTWQAANTGELFF. The CDR3 bases are TGTGCCAGCAGCTTAGAGATGACGTGGCAGGCCGCGAACACCGGGGAGCTGTTTTTT.